This TCR beta chain was profiled in a study of TIL therapy for anti-PD-1-resistant metastatic lung cancer. The overall study: Tumors had a median PD-L1 proportion score of around 6%.

Germline V gene sequence: CDR1 SGHTA, CDR2 FQGTGA. The germline V and J ends were trimmed by 1 base and 5 bases, with 11 bases remaining between them. The CDR3 is 14 residues long. Sequencing used immunoSEQ v3. Sequencing was performed with immunoSEQ multiplex PCR; in TCRdb, only in-frame clones are kept and a portion is missing. The data contain over 15,000 clones, about three quarters of them seen just once; the ten biggest clones take up 7.4%. Time point indicated: pre-treatment sample, taken before nivolumab and TIL therapy. Specimen: blood, collected at baseline. This clonotype was obtained from a person aged 25 to 85 with non-small cell lung cancer. The rearrangement joins TRBV7-3 to TRBJ2-5; D assignment may be TRBD1 or TRBD2 (5 bases each). This chain's CDR3 is CASSLNRRGETQYF. The CDR3 DNA sequence: TGTGCCAGCAGCTTAAACAGGAGAGGGGAGACCCAGTACTTC.